This T cell receptor beta chain was obtained from a study of T cell repertoires in cytomegalovirus infection. Study-wide context: CMV infection plus the matching HLA type was flagged by public TCR beta signatures. Study observations and caveats: Of the TCR beta families, the public ones yielded a cumulative frequency that identified carriers of CMV plus the relevant HLA. CMV-specific TCR beta clonotypes restricted by HLA-C dominated the ex vivo response.

V was clipped by 10 bases and J by 0 bases; unmatched bases: 5. The CDR3 consists of 14 residues. CDR1 is MNHEY, CDR2 SMNVEV, per germline (reference sequence). TCRdb recomputed calls from the reads with MiXCR, one row per CDR3 protein. The sample yields approximately 500,000 distinct CDR3 sequences, less than 30% seen once. On this clonotype: The antigen is not known.

This clonotype originated in a human donor in good health (CMV status not recorded). Some clones in this sample may be carry-over from other donors' samples. The sequenced material came from PBMCs. The gene calls are TRBV27 and TRBJ1-5, with TRBD1 matching 8 bases. The CDR3: CATRQGYSNQPQHF. The CDR3 DNA reads as TGTGCCACCAGACAGGGGTATAGCAATCAGCCCCAGCATTTT.